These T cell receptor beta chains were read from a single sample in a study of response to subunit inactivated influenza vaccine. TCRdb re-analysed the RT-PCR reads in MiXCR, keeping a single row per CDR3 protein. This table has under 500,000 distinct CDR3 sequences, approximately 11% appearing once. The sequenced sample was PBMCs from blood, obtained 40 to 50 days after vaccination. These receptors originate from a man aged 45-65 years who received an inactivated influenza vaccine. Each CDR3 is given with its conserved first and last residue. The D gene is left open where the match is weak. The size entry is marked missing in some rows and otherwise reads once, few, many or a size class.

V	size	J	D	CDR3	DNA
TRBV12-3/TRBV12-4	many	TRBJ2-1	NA	CASSYDPTGNEQFF	TGTGCCAGCAGCTATGACCCGACTGGCAATGAGCAGTTCTTC
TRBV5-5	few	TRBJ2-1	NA	CASSLGFEQFF	TGTGCCAGCAGCTTGGGGTTTGAGCAGTTCTTC
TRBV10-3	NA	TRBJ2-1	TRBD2	CAIRTSGSSYNEQFF	TGTGCCATCAGGACTAGCGGGAGCTCCTACAATGAGCAGTTCTTC
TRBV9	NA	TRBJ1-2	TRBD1	CASSYGQANYGYTF	TGTGCCAGCAGCTACGGACAGGCAAACTATGGCTACACCTTC
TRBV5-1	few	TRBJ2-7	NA	CASSPAGGYEQYF	TGCGCCAGCAGCCCCGCCGGGGGCTACGAGCAGTACTTC
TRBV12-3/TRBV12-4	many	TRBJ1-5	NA	CASSVADASNQPQHF	TGTGCCAGCAGTGTGGCCGATGCGAGCAATCAGCCCCAGCATTTT
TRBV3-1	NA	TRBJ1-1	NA	CASSQDLGAWDTEAFF	TGTGCCAGCAGCCAAGATCTGGGAGCTTGGGACACTGAAGCTTTCTTT
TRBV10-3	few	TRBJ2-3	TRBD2	CAISDNRASSGDTQYF	TGTGCCATCAGTGACAACCGCGCTTCTAGCGGAGATACGCAGTATTTT
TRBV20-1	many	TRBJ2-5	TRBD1	CSASDRGDVKETQYF	TGCAGTGCGTCGGACAGGGGGGATGTGAAGGAGACCCAGTACTTC
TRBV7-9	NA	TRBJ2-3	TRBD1	CASSARQGASTDTQYF	TGTGCCAGCAGCGCAAGACAGGGGGCTAGCACAGATACGCAGTATTTT
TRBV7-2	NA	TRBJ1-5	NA	CASSLYRLNQPQHF	TGTGCCAGCAGCTTATACCGTCTCAATCAGCCCCAGCATTTT
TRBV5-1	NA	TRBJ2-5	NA	CASSIGTKETQYF	TGCGCCAGCAGCATCGGGACAAAAGAGACCCAGTACTTC
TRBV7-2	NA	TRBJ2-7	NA	CASSFVPDPLGAYEQYF	TGTGCCAGCAGCTTCGTTCCGGACCCACTCGGCGCCTACGAGCAGTACTTC
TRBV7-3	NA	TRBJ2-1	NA	CASSLSDEGYNEQFF	TGTGCCAGCAGCTTAAGTGACGAGGGGTACAATGAGCAGTTCTTC
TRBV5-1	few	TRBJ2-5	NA	CASSNQGETQYF	TGCGCCAGCAGCAACCAGGGGGAGACCCAGTACTTC
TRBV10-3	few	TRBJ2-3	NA	CAISAQRTTDTQYF	TGTGCCATCAGTGCCCAGCGGACCACAGATACGCAGTATTTT
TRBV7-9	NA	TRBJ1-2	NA	CASSGTSYGYTF	TGTGCCAGCAGCGGAACGAGCTATGGCTACACCTTC
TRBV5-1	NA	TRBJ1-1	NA	CASSLGDDTEAFF	TGCGCCAGCAGCTTGGGTGATGACACTGAAGCTTTCTTT
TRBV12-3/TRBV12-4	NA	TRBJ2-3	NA	CASSFGATDTQYF	TGTGCCAGCAGTTTCGGGGCCACAGATACGCAGTATTTT
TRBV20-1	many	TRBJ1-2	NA	CSARGGIRLSYGYTF	TGCAGTGCTAGAGGAGGCATCCGATTATCCTATGGCTACACCTTC
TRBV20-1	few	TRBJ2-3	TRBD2	CSARGPGGGPTDTQYF	TGCAGTGCTCGAGGTCCCGGCGGGGGGCCCACAGATACGCAGTATTTT
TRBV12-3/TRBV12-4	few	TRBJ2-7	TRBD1	CASSLAWETGGFYEQYF	TGTGCCAGCAGTTTAGCGTGGGAGACAGGGGGCTTTTACGAGCAGTACTTC
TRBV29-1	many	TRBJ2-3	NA	CSVEDRAGAQFSTDTQYF	TGCAGCGTTGAAGATAGGGCCGGTGCGCAGTTTAGCACAGATACGCAGTATTTT
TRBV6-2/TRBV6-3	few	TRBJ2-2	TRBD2	CASTWTSGRIPGELFF	TGTGCCAGCACCTGGACTAGCGGGAGAATACCCGGGGAGCTGTTTTTT
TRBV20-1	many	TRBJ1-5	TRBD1	CSARQPGQEYQPQHF	TGCAGTGCTAGACAACCGGGACAGGAGTATCAGCCCCAGCATTTT
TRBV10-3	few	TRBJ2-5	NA	CAISGRREETQYF	TGTGCCATCAGTGGGCGGAGGGAAGAGACCCAGTACTTC
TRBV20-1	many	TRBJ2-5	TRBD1	CSAGRQGVLVGETQYF	TGCAGTGCTGGGAGACAGGGGGTTTTGGTTGGGGAGACCCAGTACTTC